The 8 T cell receptor beta chains reported below all come from one sample, sequenced in a study of T-cell memory formation after mild COVID-19. TCRdb fed the 5' RACE reads into MiXCR, producing one record per CDR3 protein. The sample yields about 82,000 distinct CDR3 sequences, 9.5% to 15% seen once. Specimen: PBMCs or a T cell subset sorted from them (not recorded which). These receptors originate from a man aged 18 to 35 who had mild COVID-19 (a few samples of this study predate the infection). Cell type and time point are not known.

This sequence joins TRBV9 and TRBJ2-5, with 8 bases aligning to TRBD1. Germline V lookup: CDR1 SGDLS, CDR2 YYNGEE. J lost 4 bases, V lost 2 bases, and 4 bases had no gene match. The CDR3 spans 14 residues. CDR3 DNA sequence: TGTGCCAGCAGCGTCCAGGGGGCTCGAGAGACCCAGTACTTC. Encoded protein: CASSVQGARETQYF.

Only a few counts were recorded for this clonotype. The chain links TRBV12-3 or TRBV12-4 to TRBJ2-7; D remains ambiguous. The CDR3 is made up of 13 amino acids. V was pared by 3 bases and J by 1 base, with 7 bases between. CDR3: CASSLAASYEQYF. CDR3 DNA: TGTGCCAGCAGTTTGGCAGCATCCTACGAGCAGTACTTC.

There are a few counts of this clonotype. This chain links TRBV4-3 with TRBJ1-1; no reliable D call. The CDR3 has 13 amino acids. V was pared by 0 bases and J by 5 bases, with 7 bases between. CDR1 LGHNA and CDR2 YSLEER come from the germline V gene. The CDR3 DNA follows: TGCGCCAGCAGCCAAGACAGTCAGACTGAAGCTTTCTTT. Translating it yields CASSQDSQTEAFF.

This clonotype was seen only a few times. V usage is TRBV27 and J usage is TRBJ1-2, with 7 positions matching TRBD1. The CDR3 has 14 residues. CDR1 and CDR2 (germline): MNHEY, SMNVEV (reference sequence). V dropped 4 bases and J dropped 8; count of bases not matched to a gene: 10. CDR3 amino acids: CASSSAGTAQGYTF. In DNA form, the CDR3 reads TGTGCCAGCAGTTCGGCCGGGACAGCCCAGGGCTACACCTTC.

V is TRBV3-1 and J is TRBJ2-3; 9 bases line up with TRBD2. V gave up 3 bases and J gave up 4 bases; unmatched junction bases: 11. The CDR3 covers 17 residues. Germline-derived CDR1 and CDR2 are LGHDT and YNNKEL (reference sequence). The chain's CDR3 is CASSHRDRAGGPDTQYF. The CDR3 region has the DNA TGTGCCAGCAGCCATCGGGACAGAGCGGGGGGCCCAGATACGCAGTATTTT.

The table lists this clonotype with many counts. CDR3 amino acids: CTWDRGLDTDTQYF. The CDR3 nucleotides read TGCACCTGGGACAGGGGCCTCGACACAGATACGCAGTATTTT. V usage is TRBV20-1 and J usage is TRBJ2-3, with 10 bases matching TRBD1. The CDR3 has 14 amino acids. Germline assignment: CDR1 DFQATT and CDR2 SNEGSKA (reference sequence).

The V and J genes are TRBV27 and TRBJ2-3, with a possible D match to TRBD1 (5 bases). The germline gives CDR1 MNHEY, CDR2 SMNVEV (reference sequence). The CDR3 is 16 residues long. V gave up 3 bases and J gave up 6 bases, with 19 bases separating them. The CDR3 here is CASSLNSQSGADTQYF. The CDR3 region has the DNA TGTGCCAGCAGTTTGAACTCGCAGTCTGGGGCGGATACGCAGTATTTT.

This chain links TRBV11-2 with TRBJ2-2, with TRBD2 matching over 9 bases. V dropped 2 bases and J dropped 9; count of bases not matched to a gene: 13. The V gene's germline CDR1 is SGHAT and CDR2 FQNNGV. CDR3 size: 17 residues. CDR3 in DNA: TGTGCCAGCAGCTTATATGGGACTAGCCTTAACCTCCGGGAGCTGTTTTTT. Encoded protein: CASSLYGTSLNLRELFF.